One sample yielded the 25 T cell receptor beta chains listed below, sequenced in a study of identical twins (dated by TCRdb to about 2016). Library generation was performed with 5' RACE. TCRdb lists the instrument as Illumina HiSeq 2000. TCRdb's own reprocessing of the public reads used fastp at Q25 and MiXCR and kept productive beta chains. Rows with one shared CDR3 protein collapse into an entry with the most common genes and DNA. Present in this sample are about 660,000 distinct CDR3 sequences, over 8.5% of which were seen just once. Approximately 0.94% of the sample lies in the top ten. These same data were also listed under a study on yellow fever vaccine responses in identical twins.

The sequenced sample was PBMCs. These receptors all come from a woman aged 18-35 years in good health.

The CDR3, as DNA: TGTGCCAGCAGTTTACAACAGGGGAATGGCTACACCTTC. This gives the protein CASSLQQGNGYTF. The rearrangement links TRBV7-6 to TRBJ1-2; 7 bases map to TRBD1. The CDR3 is made up of 13 amino acids. V lost 6 bases, J lost 6 bases, and 7 bases stayed unmatched. Germline V gene data show CDR1 as SGHVS and CDR2 as FNYEAQ.

In its sample, this clonotype was seen many times. The chain combines TRBV7-2 with TRBJ2-7; 10 nucleotides agree with TRBD2. J was trimmed by 2 bases and V by 3 bases; bases with no gene match: 4. Per the germline V gene, CDR1 is SGHTA and CDR2 is FQGNSA. This CDR3 comprises 15 residues. The CDR3 region is CASSFLAGEPYEQYF. The CDR3 bases are TGTGCCAGCAGCTTCCTAGCGGGAGAACCCTACGAGCAGTACTTC.

This clonotype was counted a few times. In DNA, the CDR3 is TGTGCCAGCAGCTTATCAGGGTACACTGAAGCTTTCTTT. It yields the protein CASSLSGYTEAFF. The gene calls are TRBV7-2 and TRBJ1-1, with a possible D match to TRBD1 (5 bases). In germline, CDR1 is SGHTA, CDR2 FQGNSA. The CDR3 length is 13 residues. Trimming left V 2 bases short and J 3 bases short, with 7 bases between.

The sample holds many counts of this clonotype. The CDR3, as DNA: TGTGCCAGCAGTTTCTTGAAAGCTGAAGCTTTCTTT. This codes for CASSFLKAEAFF. V gene TRBV28 combines with J gene TRBJ1-1; D is uncertain. CDR3 length equals 12 residues. Germline values: CDR1 MDHEN, CDR2 SYDVKM. V was trimmed by 3 bases and J by 6 bases, leaving 8 bases between them.

V is TRBV5-4 and J is TRBJ2-1; D gene uncertain. V lost 3 bases, J lost 2 bases, and 6 bases lay in between. This CDR3 is built from 13 residues. Germline values: CDR1 SGHNT, CDR2 YYREEE (reference sequence). The CDR3 DNA follows: TGTGCCAGCAGCTACCTACCCTACAATGAGCAGTTCTTC. It yields the protein CASSYLPYNEQFF.

The rearrangement links TRBV5-2 to TRBJ2-2; the table calls TRBD2, which could not be checked here. TRBV5-2 is a pseudogene. There are 14 residues in the CDR3. This CDR3 is CASGHGLLCGELFF. The CDR3, as DNA: TGTGCCAGCGGCCATGGGCTCCTCTGCGGGGAGCTGTTTTTT.

The chain is built from TRBV20-1 and TRBJ2-7; no definite D call. This CDR3 comprises 13 residues. The V end lost 0 bases, the J end lost 3 bases, and 9 bases lay between the germline ends. The germline V gene encodes CDR1 DFQATT and CDR2 SNEGSKA (reference sequence). CDR3 in amino acids: CSARDRSFYEQYF. The CDR3 DNA reads TGCAGTGCTAGAGACCGGAGCTTCTACGAGCAGTACTTC.

The chain links TRBV11-2 to TRBJ2-3, with 10 bases that match TRBD1. The CDR3 spans 17 residues. V lost 3 bases, J lost 2 bases, and 8 bases stayed unmatched. Germline values: CDR1 SGHAT, CDR2 FQNNGV. The CDR3: CASSFDLTGGDTDTQYF. The CDR3 nucleotides are TGTGCCAGCAGCTTTGATTTGACAGGGGGCGACACAGATACGCAGTATTTT. Full variable domain (outside the CDR3, taken from reference TRBV11-2 and TRBJ2-3): EAGVAQSPRYKIIEKRQSVAFWCNPISGHATLYWYQQILGQGPKLLIQFQNNGVVDDSQLPKDRFSAERLKGVDSTLKIQPAKLEDSAVYLCASSFDLTGGDTDTQYFGPGTRLTVL.

This clonotype has only a few counts. CDR3 bases: TGTGCCAGCAGTTTCTCCCGACAGTTAGCCAAAAACATTCAGTACTTC. Its protein product is CASSFSRQLAKNIQYF. V and J are TRBV27 and TRBJ2-4; tentatively, D is TRBD1 (5 bases). The CDR3 loop spans 16 amino acids. Trimming cost V 3 bases and J 0 bases, with 12 bases left between them. CDR1 and CDR2 (germline): MNHEY, SMNVEV (reference sequence).

This clonotype was detected only a few times. This rearrangement joins TRBV28 to TRBJ1-5; a possible D gene is TRBD1 (5 bases). Trimming took off 1 base at V and 4 bases at J, with 14 bases between the two ends. This CDR3 comprises 16 residues. In germline, CDR1 is MDHEN, CDR2 SYDVKM. CDR3 residues: CASSLLSIRGNQPQHF. The CDR3 DNA follows: TGTGCCAGCAGTTTATTGAGCATTAGGGGTAATCAGCCCCAGCATTTT.

This clonotype was observed at least ten times. The chain employs TRBV3-1 and TRBJ2-5; the D gene could be TRBD1 or TRBD2 (5 bases each). The CDR3 length is 14 residues. The V end was cut by 7 bases, the J end by 1 base, with 13 bases between. CDR1 is LGHDT, CDR2 YNNKEL, per germline (reference sequence). This CDR3 reads CASTTGLFQETQYF. CDR3 in DNA: TGTGCCAGCACCACAGGACTCTTCCAAGAGACCCAGTACTTC.

About this clonotype: One junction end does not reproduce the germline sequence, and a read error may be involved. The chain recombines TRBV11-2 with TRBJ2-4; tentative D call: TRBD2 (5 bases). Germline V gene lookup returns CDR1 SGHAT and CDR2 FQNNGV. The CDR3 is 18 residues long. CDR3 DNA: TGTGCCAGCAGCGTAGAGGGAGTCCCCGAGCTAGCCAAAAACATTCAGTACTTC. Its translation: CASSVEGVPELAKNIQYF.

The chain couples TRBV20-1 to TRBJ2-1; 12 nucleotides line up with TRBD2. Germline loops: CDR1 DFQATT, CDR2 SNEGSKA (reference sequence). The CDR3 has 18 amino acids. Trimming at V came to 1 base and at J to 0 bases, leaving 7 bases not matched to a gene. CDR3 bases: TGCAGTGCTAGAGGTCTAGCGGGAGGGCCGGGCTCCTACAATGAGCAGTTCTTC. The encoded protein is CSARGLAGGPGSYNEQFF.

This clonotype was detected many times. The chain links TRBV29-1 to TRBJ1-2; a possible D gene is TRBD1 (5 bases). The CDR3 runs 11 residues. Germline V gene data show CDR1 as SQVTM and CDR2 as ANQGSEA. Trimming removed 3 bases from V and 4 bases from J, with 6 bases in between. CDR3 in amino acids: CSVDGGYGYTF. The DNA for the CDR3 is TGCAGCGTTGATGGGGGCTATGGCTACACCTTC.

This clonotype was counted at least ten times. The rearrangement links TRBV7-2 to TRBJ2-3, with D possibly TRBD1 on 5 matching bases. V was clipped by 2 bases and J by 2 bases, with 11 bases between them. The germline V gene encodes CDR1 SGHTA and CDR2 FQGNSA. The CDR3 totals 15 residues. In DNA form, the CDR3 reads TGTGCCAGCAGCTTATTAAGGGGATTCACAGATACGCAGTATTTT. Its translation is CASSLLRGFTDTQYF.

There are a few counts of this clonotype. The gene calls are TRBV7-9 and TRBJ2-1; 7 bases map to TRBD2. The CDR3 covers 16 residues. Trimming removed 2 bases from V and 4 bases from J; junction bases left unmatched: 8. Germline CDR1 reads SEHNR; CDR2 reads FQNEAQ (reference sequence). The CDR3 DNA is TGTGCCAGCAGCTTATTAATGGCGGGAGCTTACAATGAGCAGTTCTTC. Amino acid sequence: CASSLLMAGAYNEQFF.

This CDR3 is CASSLQLAGETGELFF. The DNA for the CDR3 is TGTGCCAGCAGCTTACAACTAGCGGGGGAAACCGGGGAGCTGTTTTTT. The V call is TRBV5-8, the J call TRBJ2-2; 11 bases are a match to TRBD2. The CDR3 totals 16 residues. The junction had 5 bases not matched to a gene; V was cut back by 2 bases and J by 5 bases. CDR1 and CDR2 from the germline V gene are SGHTS and YDEGEE.

The chain uses TRBV6-1 and TRBJ2-2; maybe TRBD2 (6 bases). Trimming removed 7 bases from V and 6 bases from J, with 21 bases in between. The CDR3 has 16 amino acids. CDR1 is MNHNS and CDR2 is SASEGT in the germline V gene. CDR3 bases: TGTGCCAGCACCCCTTCACAAGGAGCGGGCCCCGGGGAGCTGTTTTTT. It codes for CASTPSQGAGPGELFF.

This chain uses TRBV25-1 with TRBJ2-5; D may be TRBD2 (6 bases). The V and J ends lost 3 bases and 3 bases respectively, with 11 bases between them. This CDR3 has 14 amino acids. Germline V gene lookup returns CDR1 MGHDK and CDR2 SYGVNS. CDR3 nucleotides: TGTGCCAGCAGTGAGACTAGGCCCGAAGAGACCCAGTACTTC. Translated: CASSETRPEETQYF.

The chain employs TRBV2 and TRBJ2-7, with a possible D match to TRBD2 (6 bases). With 7 bases removed from V and 4 bases from J, the gap between germline ends came to 23 bases. This CDR3 has 16 residues. Germline loops: CDR1 SNHLY, CDR2 FYNNEI. The CDR3 loop is CASNQDPGSGVYEQYF. The CDR3 region has the DNA TGTGCCAGCAATCAGGACCCCGGGAGTGGAGTATACGAGCAGTACTTC. Based on the CDR3 plus reference TRBV2 and TRBJ2-7, the full variable domain is EPEVTQTPSHQVTQMGQEVILRCVPISNHLYFYWYRQILGQKVEFLVSFYNNEISEKSEIFDDQFSVERPDGSNFTLKIRSTKLEDSAMYFCASNQDPGSGVYEQYFGPGTRLTVT.

This clonotype was observed a handful of times. The V gene is TRBV7-9, the J gene TRBJ2-7; 10 bases line up with TRBD1. The CDR3 consists of 17 residues. Germline CDR1 and CDR2: SEHNR and FQNEAQ (reference sequence). The V segment lost 4 bases and the J segment 4 bases; nucleotides outside the gene matches: 13. CDR3 sequence reads: CASSSDRDRGVTYEQYF. The CDR3, as DNA: TGTGCCAGCAGCTCAGACCGGGACAGGGGTGTCACGTACGAGCAGTACTTC.

This clonotype was counted between two and nine times. The chain is built from TRBV6-1 and TRBJ2-7, with D possibly TRBD2 on 5 matching bases. V was pared by 8 bases and J by 6 bases, with 17 bases between. Germline CDR1 is MNHNS and CDR2 is SASEGT. The CDR3 length is 13 residues. In DNA form, the CDR3 reads TGTGCCAGCTTGACTCAATCTAGCCGCGAGCAGTACTTC. This encodes CASLTQSSREQYF.

In this sample, this clonotype turned up a few times. This chain links TRBV6-5 with TRBJ2-6, with 7 bases identical to TRBD1. With 2 bases clipped from V and 1 base from J, the junction kept 5 bases outside the gene matches. The CDR3 contains 17 residues. Germline CDR1 reads MNHEY; CDR2 reads SVGAGI. This chain's CDR3 is CASSYEGQTSGANVLTF. The CDR3 DNA is TGTGCCAGCAGTTACGAGGGACAGACTTCTGGGGCCAACGTCCTGACTTTC.

This clonotype was recorded many times. The chain has TRBV29-1 and TRBJ2-2, with D uncertain. CDR1 SQVTM and CDR2 ANQGSEA come from the germline V gene. Trimming stripped 5 bases from V and 6 bases from J, with 10 bases between. CDR3 length equals 12 residues. The chain's CDR3 is CSVTTGAGELFF. CDR3 coding DNA: TGCAGCGTTACGACTGGGGCCGGGGAGCTGTTTTTT.

The CDR3 region is CASSPRLAGGTSTDTQYF. In DNA, the CDR3 is TGTGCCAGCAGCCCCCGCCTAGCGGGGGGCACTAGCACAGATACGCAGTATTTT. The V gene is TRBV4-2, the J gene TRBJ2-3, with 11 bases aligning to TRBD2. V dropped 4 bases and J dropped 0; count of bases not matched to a gene: 9. This CDR3 comprises 18 residues. Germline CDR1 is LGHNA and CDR2 is YNFKEQ.